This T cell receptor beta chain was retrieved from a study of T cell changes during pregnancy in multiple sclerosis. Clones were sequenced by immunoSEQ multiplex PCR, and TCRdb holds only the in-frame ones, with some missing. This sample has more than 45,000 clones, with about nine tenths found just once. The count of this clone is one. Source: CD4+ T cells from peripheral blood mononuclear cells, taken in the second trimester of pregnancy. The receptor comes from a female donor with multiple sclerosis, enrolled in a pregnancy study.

The CDR3 spells CASSVTSGRVGEQFF. The CDR3, as DNA: TGTGCCAGCAGTGTGACTAGCGGGAGGGTTGGTGAGCAGTTCTTC. J is TRBJ2-1 and V is TRBV2; 14 bases are shared with TRBD2. The CDR3 length is 15 residues. Looked up from germline, CDR1 is SNHLY and CDR2 is FYNNEI. The V segment lost 4 bases and the J segment 9 bases; nucleotides outside the gene matches: 5.